The T cell receptor (beta chain) described here comes from a study of CXCR3-negative and CXCR3-positive naive CD8 T cells. Preparation of TRB cDNA libraries relied on 5' RACE carrying UMI labels. TCRdb re-analyzed the 5' RACE reads; it lists each CDR3 protein once, without DNA. The repertoire shows about 53,000 distinct CDR3 sequences; the top ten hold about 0.42%. This CDR3 is 18 amino acids long. The receptor's source is a human donor in good health. Some clones in this sample may be carry-over from other donors' samples. The sequencing input was naive CXCR3- CD8+ T cells from blood. Indicated subset: CD45RO-CCR7+CD27+CD95- naive CD8+ T cells lacking CXCR3 (TNR3-). The chain is built from TRBV21-1 and TRBJ2-7; TCRdb reports TRBD2, a call that lacks DNA to check it against. TRBV21-1 is a pseudogene locus. The chain's CDR3 is CASSKAAEKGPTIYEQYF.